This TCR beta chain comes out of a study of blood T cell repertoires in COVID-19. The junction had 11 bases not matched to a gene; V was cut back by 8 bases and J by 0 bases. CDR1 and CDR2 from the germline V gene are LNHNV and YYDKDF (reference sequence). CDR3 length equals 17 residues. Per the original methods: Estimation of nucleated cell counts was performed using reference gene primer amplification. The data were produced by immunoSEQ multiplex PCR, yet TCRdb's version contains in-frame clones alone and is incomplete. V and J calls and clone size are given by that table; D and trimming were obtained from the DNA. The data show 250,000 to 350,000 clones, approximately 91% seen once.

The sequenced material came from PBMCs or T cells enriched from blood (not recorded which). The origin of this receptor is a woman aged 25 to 39 who had recovered from COVID-19. The chain couples TRBV15 to TRBJ1-5; TRBD1 agrees at 9 bases. For the CDR3, the DNA is TGTGCCACCGGCCCCCGGGACAGGGAAATTAGCAATCAGCCCCAGCATTTT. Protein: CATGPRDREISNQPQHF.